A single sample is the source of the 5 T cell receptor beta chains below, sequenced in a study of glioma-infiltrating T cells after dendritic cell vaccination. Repertoires were generated with immunoSEQ multiplex PCR, while TCRdb's copy carries only in-frame clones and drops some. The table has 85,000 to 95,000 clones, approximately 90% seen once; the top ten hold around 14%. The sequencing used blood, collected before dendritic cell vaccination. The receptors come from a human donor with glioblastoma.

The V gene is TRBV5-1, the J gene TRBJ2-7, with 8 bases matching TRBD1. After removal of 0 bases from V and 7 bases from J, the junction contained 3 bases not matched to a gene. The length of the CDR3 is 13 residues. Germline lookup yields CDR1 SGHRS and CDR2 YFSETQ. For the CDR3, the DNA is TGCGCCAGCAGCTTGGCAGGGGGCAATGAGCAGTACTTC. Translating it yields CASSLAGGNEQYF.

The count of this clone is one. The chain carries TRBV27 and TRBJ2-6; tentatively, D is TRBD2 (6 bases). V lost 9 bases and J 4 bases, leaving 10 bases between the germline ends. CDR3 length: 13 residues. Germline V gene lookup returns CDR1 MNHEY and CDR2 SMNVEV (reference sequence). The CDR3 sequence: CASGGHGANVLTF. The CDR3, as DNA: TGTGCCAGTGGAGGGCACGGGGCCAACGTCCTGACTTTC.

V usage is TRBV14 and J usage is TRBJ2-1, with 8 bases fitting TRBD1. This CDR3 has 18 residues. The germline gives CDR1 SGHDN, CDR2 FVKESK. The V segment lost 4 bases and the J segment 2 bases; nucleotides outside the gene matches: 13. In DNA form, the CDR3 reads TGTGCCAGCAGCCGCGACGTCGACAGGGGCCTTACCTACAATGAGCAGTTCTTC. Translating gives CASSRDVDRGLTYNEQFF.

This chain connects TRBV27 to TRBJ1-4; D ambiguous. The germline V gene encodes CDR1 MNHEY and CDR2 SMNVEV (reference sequence). The CDR3 contains 13 residues. V was shortened by 8 bases and J by 5 bases, with 12 bases between the two germline ends. The CDR3 here is CASRNRGNEKLFF. The CDR3 bases are TGTGCCAGCCGTAACCGGGGAAATGAAAAACTGTTTTTT.

The V and J genes are TRBV4-1 and TRBJ2-7; D is possibly TRBD2 (5 bases). Deletions cut 1 base from V and 2 bases from J, with 9 bases between. Germline V gene data show CDR1 as MGHRA and CDR2 as YSYEKL. The CDR3 loop spans 14 amino acids. The CDR3 region is CASSQVDGTYEQYF. CDR3 bases: TGCGCCAGCAGCCAAGTAGACGGGACCTACGAGCAGTACTTC.